This T cell receptor (beta chain) was recovered during a study of T cells after yellow fever vaccination. Broader study findings: At around 96% for CD4 and around 91% for CD8, most primary-vaccination clones showed up again after the booster. Bulk-population clonotypes that are abundant could appear as contaminants in FACS-sorted repertoires.

A few counts support this clonotype. The antigen is undetermined. Conversion of TCR transcripts into cDNA relied on 5'RACE template switching, which added a universal primer site and UMIs. A single record per CDR3 protein comes from TCRdb applying MiXCR to the 5' RACE reads. Here the sample spans fewer than 100,000 distinct CDR3 sequences, roughly 5.2% being singletons. Source: CD8+ T cells sorted from PBMCs, taken 10 days after the yellow fever booster vaccination. The receptor was isolated from a man aged 18 to 35 who received the YFV17D yellow fever vaccine.

The CDR3 loop reads CTSSRENRDPRGF. CDR3 nucleotide sequence: TGCACCAGCAGCCGAGAAAACCGGGACCCTCGTGGATTT. V is TRBV1 and J is TRBJ2-3; the table's D call, TRBD1, was not checked against the DNA. TRBV1 constitutes a pseudogene. This CDR3 comprises 13 residues.